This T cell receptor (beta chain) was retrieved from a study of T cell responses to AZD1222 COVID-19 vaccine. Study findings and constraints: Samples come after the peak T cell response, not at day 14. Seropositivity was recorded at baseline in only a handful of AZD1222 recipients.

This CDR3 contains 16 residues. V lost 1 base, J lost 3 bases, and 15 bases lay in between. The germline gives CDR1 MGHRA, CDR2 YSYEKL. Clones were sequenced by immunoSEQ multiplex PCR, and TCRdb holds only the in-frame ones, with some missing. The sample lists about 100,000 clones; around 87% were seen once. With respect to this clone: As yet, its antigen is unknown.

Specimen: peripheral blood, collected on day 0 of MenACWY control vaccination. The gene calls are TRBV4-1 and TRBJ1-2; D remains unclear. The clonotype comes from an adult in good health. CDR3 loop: CASSQAILEGYYGYTF. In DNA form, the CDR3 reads TGCGCCAGCAGCCAAGCGATACTAGAGGGATACTATGGCTACACCTTC.